The 29 T cell receptor beta chains in this list originate from one sample, sequenced in a study of blood T cell repertoires in COVID-19. Using immunoSEQ multiplex PCR, the repertoire was profiled, and TCRdb retains in-frame clones only, with some absent. This sample carries around 150,000 clones, 65% to 85% of them seen once, and the ten largest clones take 4%. The sample comprised peripheral blood. These receptors came from a woman aged 55-70 years with acute or convalescent COVID-19.

This clone was seen only once. The rearrangement uses TRBV29-1 and TRBJ2-4, with 7 bases identical to TRBD2. This CDR3 region has 12 residues. Germline V gene lookup returns CDR1 SQVTM and CDR2 ANQGSEA. The junction had 4 bases not matched to a gene; V was cut back by 4 bases and J by 7 bases. DNA for the CDR3: TGCAGCGTTGGACGGGGAGGGAACATTCAGTACTTC. This codes for CSVGRGGNIQYF.

The chain is built from TRBV7-8 and TRBJ2-7, with 8 bases aligning to TRBD2. Trimming took 5 bases from V and 7 from J; bases not matched to a gene: 16. Germline V gives CDR1 SGHVS, CDR2 FQNEAQ. The CDR3 runs 16 residues. The CDR3 nucleotides read TGTGCCAGCAGCCCCGCCCCACGGGAGGGACTCGGGGAGCAGTACTTC. This encodes CASSPAPREGLGEQYF.

This rearrangement joins TRBV12-3 or TRBV12-4 to TRBJ2-4; D gene ambiguous. CDR3 length: 11 residues. V was trimmed by 11 bases and J by 4 bases, leaving 9 bases between them. The DNA of the CDR3 is TGTGCCTACATTGGTAAAAACATTCAGTACTTC. Translation: CAYIGKNIQYF.

This chain connects TRBV28 to TRBJ2-7; 12 bases line up with TRBD2. The germline V gene has CDR1 MDHEN and CDR2 SYDVKM. V trimming: 6 bases; J trimming: 1 base; junction bases outside the gene matches: 1. The CDR3 totals 14 residues. The CDR3 loop reads CASRTSGSSYEQYF. For the CDR3, the DNA is TGTGCCAGCAGGACTAGCGGGAGTTCCTACGAGCAGTACTTC. The variable domain in full, completed from reference TRBV28 and TRBJ2-7, reads DVKVTQSSRYLVKRTGEKVFLECVQDMDHENMFWYRQDPGLGLRLIYFSYDVKMKEKGDIPEGYSVSREKKERFSLILESASTNQTSMYLCASRTSGSSYEQYFGPGTRLTVT.

The CDR3 DNA is TGTGCCAGCAGTTTCAGGAATTCACCCCTCCACTTT. Its translation is CASSFRNSPLHF. The genes are TRBV12-3 or TRBV12-4 and TRBJ1-6; D is ambiguous. The CDR3 spans 12 residues. Trimming removed 3 bases from V and 7 bases from J, with 4 bases in between.

The chain recombines TRBV23-1 with TRBJ2-5; D perhaps matches TRBD2 (6 bases). TRBV23-1 is sorted into the ORF group, with uncertain function. The CDR3 is made up of 17 amino acids. The V end was cut by 0 bases, the J end by 3 bases, with 17 bases between. CDR3 nucleotides: TGCGCCAGCAGTCAATCGGATCCCCCGGGCGGGAAAGAGACCCAGTACTTC. Its translation: CASSQSDPPGGKETQYF.

The chain has TRBV19 and TRBJ1-5, with D perhaps matching TRBD1 (5 bases). The CDR3 is 17 residues long. Trimming cost V 0 bases and J 2 bases, with 14 bases left between them. Germline values: CDR1 LNHDA, CDR2 SQIVND (reference sequence). The CDR3 DNA sequence: TGTGCCAGTAGTATAGATTTCGGCGGGACTGGCAATCAGCCCCAGCATTTT. Its translation is CASSIDFGGTGNQPQHF.

The gene calls are TRBV6-8 and TRBJ1-4; the D gene is possibly TRBD1 (6 bases). The CDR3 runs to 15 residues. V shed 6 bases and J shed 3 bases, with 14 bases lying between them. CDR1 and CDR2 (germline): MNHGY, SAAAGT. CDR3 nucleotides: TGTGCCAGCAGAGGGGGGGCGGTGGCTAATGAAAAACTGTTTTTT. Its translation is CASRGGAVANEKLFF.

The V and J genes are TRBV4-3 and TRBJ2-7; 9 bases are shared with TRBD2. CDR1 is LGHNA and CDR2 is YSLEER in the germline V gene. Unmatched junction bases numbered 4, after V lost 1 base and J lost 0 bases. This CDR3 spans 16 amino acids. CDR3 sequence: CASSQGLADSSYEQYF. CDR3 DNA: TGCGCCAGCAGCCAAGGACTAGCGGACAGCTCCTACGAGCAGTACTTC.

The gene calls are TRBV7-9 and TRBJ1-2, with 9 bases fitting TRBD1. The CDR3 length is 14 residues. V dropped 5 bases and J dropped 7; count of bases not matched to a gene: 8. From germline, CDR1 is SEHNR and CDR2 FQNEAQ (reference sequence). The CDR3 DNA follows: TGTGCCAGCAGCCTAACAGGGGGCGCGGCTGGCTACACCTTC. This codes for CASSLTGGAAGYTF.

This clone was found a few times. The genes are TRBV14 and TRBJ1-6, with D perhaps matching TRBD1 (6 bases). The CDR3 extends over 15 amino acids. Germline lookup yields CDR1 SGHDN and CDR2 FVKESK. V dropped 8 bases and J dropped 5 bases, with 16 bases sitting between them. The CDR3 nucleotides read TGTGCCAGCCAGGGGCCAGTCTTGGATAATTCACCCCTCCACTTT. Translation gives CASQGPVLDNSPLHF.

The chain carries TRBV9 and TRBJ1-5; 7 bases are a match to TRBD1. Trimming cost V 0 bases and J 7 bases; bases outside gene matches: 7. Germline CDR1 reads SGDLS; CDR2 reads YYNGEE. This CDR3 spans 15 amino acids. CDR3 nucleotides: TGTGCCAGCAGCGTAGGGACAGGAGGCGGGCAGCCCCAGCATTTT. This sequence encodes CASSVGTGGGQPQHF.

This clone was seen a few times. The rearrangement uses TRBV5-1 and TRBJ2-7, with TRBD1 matching over 8 bases. Per the germline V gene, CDR1 is SGHRS and CDR2 is YFSETQ. V was clipped by 4 bases and J by 5 bases; unmatched bases: 8. This CDR3 region has 14 residues. CDR3 sequence: CASSRDRPGHEQYF. For the CDR3, the DNA is TGCGCCAGCAGCCGGGACAGGCCGGGGCACGAGCAGTACTTC.

The J gene is TRBJ1-2, the V gene TRBV18, with D maybe TRBD1 (6 bases). Germline V gene data show CDR1 as KGHSH and CDR2 as LQKENI. Trimming left V 6 bases short and J 4 bases short, with 12 bases between. CDR3 length: 13 residues. The CDR3 coding sequence is TGTGCCAGCTCCTTCGACAGGAGCTATGGCTACACCTTC. This sequence encodes CASSFDRSYGYTF.

This clone was observed a single time. The genes are TRBV11-2 and TRBJ1-6, with 7 bases matching TRBD1. The J segment lost 0 bases and the V segment lost 3 bases, leaving 2 bases of the junction unmatched. CDR3 length: 16 residues. Per the germline V gene, CDR1 is SGHAT and CDR2 is FQNNGV. The CDR3 coding sequence is TGTGCCAGCAGCTTCGCAGGGGGCTCCTATAATTCACCCCTCCACTTT. It specifies CASSFAGGSYNSPLHF.

V is TRBV19 and J is TRBJ2-3, with TRBD2 as a possible D gene (5 bases). Germline V gene lookup returns CDR1 LNHDA and CDR2 SQIVND (reference sequence). Deletions cut 4 bases from V and 6 bases from J, with 11 bases between. The CDR3 contains 13 residues. The CDR3 here is CASSRAPGDTQYF. The CDR3 DNA sequence: TGTGCCAGTAGTAGAGCCCCGGGGGATACGCAGTATTTT.

The CDR3 reads CASSPRGGFPYGYTF. CDR3 nucleotide sequence: TGTGCCAGCAGCCCGCGGGGTGGTTTTCCCTATGGCTACACCTTC. The chain joins TRBV5-4 to TRBJ1-2; D is unresolved. The germline V gene has CDR1 SGHNT and CDR2 YYREEE (reference sequence). CDR3 length equals 15 residues. Between the trimmed V and J ends, which lost 4 bases and 4 bases, there was a span of 17 bases.

This chain connects TRBV5-8 to TRBJ2-7; D remains unclear. CDR3 length: 10 residues. Germline assignment: CDR1 SGHTS and CDR2 YDEGEE. V was clipped by 6 bases and J by 6 bases, with 7 bases between them. In nucleotides, the CDR3 is TGTGCCAGCAACTATCCCGAGCAGTACTTC. Translated: CASNYPEQYF.

This chain connects TRBV28 to TRBJ1-3; D unresolved. This CDR3 region has 13 residues. V was cut by 6 bases and J by 12 bases, with 18 bases left in between. The germline V gene has CDR1 MDHEN and CDR2 SYDVKM. The DNA for the CDR3 is TGTGCCAGCAGAAAATTAGGAGAGGCGAGCATATATTTT. Its protein product is CASRKLGEASIYF.

V and J are TRBV7-9 and TRBJ2-7; tentative D call: TRBD1 (6 bases). Trimming pared 1 base from V and 4 bases from J, leaving 20 bases between. The CDR3 extends over 17 amino acids. Germline-derived CDR1 and CDR2 are SEHNR and FQNEAQ (reference sequence). The CDR3 spells CASSLGRSDSRAYEQYF. CDR3 nucleotide sequence: TGTGCCAGCAGCTTAGGGCGCTCGGACAGTAGAGCTTACGAGCAGTACTTC.

The chain recombines TRBV2 with TRBJ1-1; D uncertain. CDR3 length: 14 amino acids. Germline values: CDR1 SNHLY, CDR2 FYNNEI. V shed 9 bases and J shed 6 bases, with 20 bases lying between them. CDR3 sequence reads: CASKEDESNAEAFF. CDR3 nucleotides: TGTGCCAGTAAAGAGGATGAGTCGAATGCTGAAGCTTTCTTT.

The J gene is TRBJ1-6, the V gene TRBV28; the D gene is possibly TRBD1 (5 bases). The CDR3 extends over 14 amino acids. Trimming cost V 10 bases and J 5 bases, with 15 bases left between them. Germline V gene data show CDR1 as MDHEN and CDR2 as SYDVKM. DNA of the CDR3: TGTGCCACGCAGGGTCCTCAGAATAATTCACCCCTCCACTTT. Residues: CATQGPQNNSPLHF.

The chain has TRBV10-3 and TRBJ1-1; D unresolved. The CDR3 has 11 residues. Germline CDR1 is ENHRY and CDR2 is SYGVKD. CDR3 amino acids: CVTRSNTEAFF. The CDR3, as DNA: TGTGTTACGCGGAGTAACACTGAAGCTTTCTTT.

This chain links TRBV14 with TRBJ2-7; possibly TRBD2 for D (7 bases). Germline CDR1 and CDR2: SGHDN and FVKESK. The CDR3 is 15 amino acids. With 1 base removed from V and 2 bases from J, the gap between germline ends came to 12 bases. Here the CDR3 DNA reads TGTGCCAGCAGCCAAGTTCGGGGGGCTACCTACGAGCAGTACTTC. It is translated as CASSQVRGATYEQYF.

This clone came up once. The rearrangement joins TRBV12-3 or TRBV12-4 to TRBJ2-7, with TRBD2 identical over 14 bases. V lost 7 bases, J lost 5 bases, and 1 base stayed unmatched. This CDR3 spans 13 amino acids. This CDR3 reads CASKGLAGDEQYF. The CDR3 bases are TGTGCCAGCAAGGGACTAGCGGGAGACGAGCAGTACTTC.

V is TRBV28 and J is TRBJ1-3; no definite D call. Trimming pared 2 bases from V and 0 bases from J, leaving 14 bases between. The germline V gene encodes CDR1 MDHEN and CDR2 SYDVKM. The CDR3 runs to 17 residues. The CDR3 coding sequence is TGTGCCAGCAGTTTAGGAGTGGATGGTAGCTCTGGAAACACCATATATTTT. Translation gives CASSLGVDGSSGNTIYF.

This clone was picked up a small number of times. The chain joins TRBV15 to TRBJ1-6, with TRBD1 as a possible D gene (6 bases). Germline V gene data show CDR1 as LNHNV and CDR2 as YYDKDF (reference sequence). The CDR3 has 13 amino acids. The V and J ends lost 4 bases and 8 bases respectively, with 9 bases between them. This CDR3 reads CATSNTGHSPLHF. DNA of the CDR3: TGTGCCACCAGCAATACAGGGCATTCACCCCTCCACTTT.

V usage is TRBV28 and J usage is TRBJ1-2; a possible D gene is TRBD1 (5 bases). In germline, CDR1 is MDHEN, CDR2 SYDVKM. CDR3 length: 11 amino acids. V shed 4 bases and J shed 5 bases, with 5 bases lying between them. CDR3 nucleotides: TGTGCCAGCAGTTCAGGGTATGGCTACACCTTC. Amino acids: CASSSGYGYTF.

The J gene is TRBJ1-3, the V gene TRBV29-1, with D hard to call. With 7 bases removed from V and 0 bases from J, the gap between germline ends came to 10 bases. Germline values: CDR1 SQVTM, CDR2 ANQGSEA. The length of the CDR3 is 13 residues. The chain's CDR3 is CSGSRDSGNTIYF. The CDR3 DNA follows: TGCAGCGGATCGAGGGACTCTGGAAACACCATATATTTT.